This TCR beta chain appears in the sequencing data of a study of cytomegalovirus exposure and HLA in healthy donors. In the PCR, 60 Vbeta and 13 Jbeta primers were used. Some clones are missing from TCRdb's copy, which holds only in-frame ones; the method was immunoSEQ multiplex PCR. The sample contains approximately 190,000 clones, approximately 87% of which appear only once. Study-wide findings and caveats: TCR sequences were mostly rare, though some public TCRs occurred in many donors.

V lost 4 bases and J lost 5, with 12 bases in between. Germline V lookup: CDR1 SQVTM, CDR2 ANQGSEA. This CDR3 is built from 12 residues. Of note for this clone: Its specificity is unknown.

This TCR came from a man in his thirties or forties in good health and CMV-seronegative. The chain links TRBV29-1 to TRBJ2-7; tentatively, D is TRBD2 (5 bases). Specimen: PBMCs. For the CDR3, the DNA is TGCAGCGTTGGCTCGGGGAAGGACGAGCAGTACTTC. The encoded protein is CSVGSGKDEQYF.